The entry below describes one T cell receptor beta chain. The antigen this receptor binds is unknown. Within one base of it there is no much larger clone, and no base qualities were kept. Other DNA sequences in this sample translate to the same CDR3. This record belongs to a study of control samples from healthy donors and cancer patients (dated by TCRdb to about 2020). The germline V gene supplies CDR1 SGHNT and CDR2 YENEEA. Taken from cysteine to phenylalanine, the CDR3 has 15 residues. Of the read, only the CDR3 DNA is kept; its 45 bases are in frame from base 1. Germline trimming: 5 bases from V, 2 bases from J; junction bases outside gene matches: 5. Library prep was done by the immunoSEQ multiplex PCR assay. The source is immuneACCESS, and TCRdb retained only in-frame sequences with V and J called. Part of the clones is not carried over; for the studies checked, unresolved V genes explain less than half of this, and the remainder is unexplained. The sample contains approximately 79,000 clones, 75% to 90% of them found a single time. The ten top clones hold under 7.5% of the sample.

Sequences were obtained from blood. This sequence was found in a man between 45 and 60 years old in good health. The sequence links TRBV11-3 to TRBJ1-3; TRBD1 lines up with 8 middle nucleotides. CDR3 region: CASSPGQGPGNTIYF. The DNA reads as follows: TGTGCCAGCAGCCCTGGACAGGGACCTGGAAACACCATATATTTT.